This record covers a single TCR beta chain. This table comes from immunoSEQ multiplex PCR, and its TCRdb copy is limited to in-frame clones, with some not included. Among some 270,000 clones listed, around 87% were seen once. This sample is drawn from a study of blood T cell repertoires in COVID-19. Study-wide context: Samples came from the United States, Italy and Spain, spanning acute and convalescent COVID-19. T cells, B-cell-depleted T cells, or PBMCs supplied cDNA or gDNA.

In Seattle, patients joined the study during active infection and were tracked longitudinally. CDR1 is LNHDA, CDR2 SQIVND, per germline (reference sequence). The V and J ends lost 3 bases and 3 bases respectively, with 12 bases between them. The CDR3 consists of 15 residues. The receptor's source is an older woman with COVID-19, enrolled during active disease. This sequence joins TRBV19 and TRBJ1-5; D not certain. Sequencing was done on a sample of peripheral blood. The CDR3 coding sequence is TGTGCCAGTAGTATCAAGAGCCGGGACAATCAGCCCCAGCATTTT. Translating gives CASSIKSRDNQPQHF.